This TCR beta chain came from a study of cytomegalovirus exposure and HLA in healthy donors. The CDR3 is 16 amino acids. Germline values: CDR1 SGHAT, CDR2 FQNNGV. Trimming cost V 5 bases and J 0 bases, with 14 bases left between them. Overall study findings and caveats: Across donors, most TCRs were seen rarely, yet some public ones were widespread.

The data were produced by immunoSEQ multiplex PCR, yet TCRdb's version contains in-frame clones alone and is incomplete. Among 150,000 to 200,000 clones, roughly nine tenths were seen once, and the ten largest hold about 2.9%. About this clone itself: Antigen specificity is unknown.

The sequence derives from a woman younger than 30 in good health and CMV-seropositive. The sequencing sample was made of PBMCs. The chain couples TRBV11-2 to TRBJ2-1, with D perhaps matching TRBD2 (6 bases). CDR3 nucleotides: TGTGCCAGCAGCACCGGACTAATAAGCTCCTACAATGAGCAGTTCTTC. It codes for CASSTGLISSYNEQFF. Full variable domain (remainder filled in from reference TRBV11-2 and TRBJ2-1): EAGVAQSPRYKIIEKRQSVAFWCNPISGHATLYWYQQILGQGPKLLIQFQNNGVVDDSQLPKDRFSAERLKGVDSTLKIQPAKLEDSAVYLCASSTGLISSYNEQFFGPGTRLTVL.